This T cell receptor (beta chain) was identified in a study of shared clonotypes between healthy human individuals. This clone was picked up a small number of times. The J segment lost 3 bases and the V segment lost 0 bases, leaving 2 bases of the junction unmatched. Germline V gene data show CDR1 as SGHAT and CDR2 as FQNNGV. The CDR3 is made up of 14 amino acids. Sequencing on ten immunoSEQ deep assay plates was performed for unsorted PBMC DNA. Assay: immunoSEQ multiplex PCR; the TCRdb copy retains only in-frame clones and omits some. The table lists fewer than 600,000 clones, about four fifths of them singletons, with around 14% in the top ten.

The gene calls are TRBV11-2 and TRBJ2-7; 7 nucleotides match TRBD2. The receptor's source is a woman in her 40s in good health. Some clones in this sample may be carry-over from other donors' samples. Sequenced input: PBMCs. The CDR3 nucleotides read TGTGCCAGCAGCTTAGAGGGGGGGGACTACGAGCAGTACTTC. It is translated as CASSLEGGDYEQYF. The variable domain in full, with the rest retrieved from reference TRBV11-2 and TRBJ2-7, is EAGVAQSPRYKIIEKRQSVAFWCNPISGHATLYWYQQILGQGPKLLIQFQNNGVVDDSQLPKDRFSAERLKGVDSTLKIQPAKLEDSAVYLCASSLEGGDYEQYFGPGTRLTVT.